Listed below are T cell receptor beta chains from one sample, sequenced in a study of blood T cell repertoires in COVID-19. This table comes from immunoSEQ multiplex PCR, and its TCRdb copy is limited to in-frame clones, with some not included. The sample yields about 140,000 clones, 70% to 80% seen once. Sample: peripheral blood. These receptors were taken from a man between 60 and 75 years old with acute or convalescent COVID-19. The conserved cysteine and the conserved F or W are not part of the CDR3 here. Fields, in order: J gene, V gene, CDR3 protein.

>TRBJ2-1|TRBV5-5
ASSALAGGYNEQF
>TRBJ1-6|TRBV5-1
ASSLTSEHNSPLH
>TRBJ2-7|TRBV4-2
ASSQDKYNEQY
>TRBJ2-1|TRBV25-1
ASSETGITYNEQF
>TRBJ1-4|TRBV7-9
AGQQGAEEKLF
>TRBJ2-2|TRBV4-3
ASSLGQGPDGELF
>TRBJ2-7|TRBV11-2
ASSLVSLGSSYEQY
>TRBJ2-3|TRBV27
ASSPWGVSTDTQY
>TRBJ2-1|TRBV29-1
SVEGSGRSEQF
>TRBJ1-1|TRBV5-1
ASSLALTGEAF
>TRBJ1-1|TRBV19
ASSTTGEITEAF
>TRBJ1-1|TRBV6-1
ASSDRGTGHGTEAF
>TRBJ1-2|TRBV28
ASSLNQGGSYGYT
>TRBJ2-7|TRBV7-9
ASSSPLRTGTYEQY
>TRBJ1-1|TRBV7-3
ASSHRRGETEAF
>TRBJ1-6|TRBV19
ASSIRHSLDNSPLH
>TRBJ2-7|TRBV7-2
ASSLAGARAYEQY
>TRBJ1-5|TRBV19
ASSIGGIGQPQH
>TRBJ1-2|TRBV7-8
ASSLGFQGIDYGYT
>TRBJ1-4|TRBV5-1
ASSLDRDEKLF
>TRBJ1-6|TRBV7-2
ASSLMGTPNSPLH
>TRBJ1-2|TRBV27
ASSGQGGRSLAYGYT
>TRBJ1-5|TRBV2
ASSVQGAQGQPQH
>TRBJ2-7|TRBV27
ASSPLAKPYEQY
>TRBJ2-1|TRBV7-6
ASSPRPDIAGGYNEQF
>TRBJ2-5|TRBV6-2/TRBV6-3
ASSRLAAQETQY
>TRBJ1-4|TRBV2
ASSVLGQNNEKLF
>TRBJ2-7|TRBV3-1/TRBV3-2
ASGVGLEQY
>TRBJ1-2|TRBV28
ASSLSGTGKGYT
>TRBJ1-4|TRBV30
AWSGRDRGPNEKLF
>TRBJ1-2|TRBV5-6
ASSADSTGLRGYT